This record concerns one T cell receptor beta chain sequence. What it recognizes is unknown. Clones were read by immunoSEQ multiplex PCR, and TCRdb kept only the in-frame ones, dropping some. Here the sample spans almost 65,000 clones, almost 90% being singletons. The record originates from a study of T cells in localized non-small cell lung cancer. Study results and caveats: The greatest T cell clonality was found in uninvolved adjacent lung (higher than in tumor). The study sequenced only one region of the tumor. As a result, intratumor heterogeneity could not be excluded and remains possible.

Germline CDR1 SGHTA, CDR2 FQGNSA. V shed 1 base and J 4 bases; nucleotides not matched to a gene: 10. CDR3 size: 17 residues. This receptor was identified in a woman aged 35-70 years with stage I lung adenocarcinoma. The starting material was peripheral blood, obtained before any cancer treatment. The chain has TRBV7-2 and TRBJ1-2, with 9 bases matching TRBD1. CDR3 bases: TGTGCCAGCAGCTTAGTAATCTTAACGGGACAGGGCTATGGCTACACCTTC. Translated, it gives CASSLVILTGQGYGYTF.